This T cell receptor (beta chain) was sequenced during a study of T cell changes during pregnancy in multiple sclerosis. TCRdb's copy holds only in-frame clones and misses some; the assay was immunoSEQ multiplex PCR. Counted here are some 36,000 clones, more than 90% occurring once; the ten biggest clones make up about 0.4%. V lost 6 bases, J lost 1 base, and 5 bases stayed unmatched. Germline CDR1 SGHTA, CDR2 FQGNSA. CDR3 length equals 15 residues. This clone was detected a few times. The chain links TRBV7-2 to TRBJ2-3; TRBD2 matches 9 bases. This TCR derives from a female donor with multiple sclerosis, enrolled in a pregnancy study. The starting material was CD4+ T cells from peripheral blood mononuclear cells, obtained in the second trimester of pregnancy. CDR3 DNA sequence: TGTGCCAGCAGGGGACTAGCAGGGGGCACAGATACGCAGTATTTT. This gives the protein CASRGLAGGTDTQYF.